The clone carrying this TCR beta chain was seen more than once but under ten times. Its antigen is unidentified. V dropped 8 bases and J dropped 2 bases, with 12 bases sitting between them. Germline V gives CDR1 SGHTA, CDR2 FQGNSA. CDR3 length equals 13 residues. The data belong to a study of vaccination and CD4 T cells after COVID-19. Time point of the sample: late sampling 161 to 241 days after vaccination in three convalescent patients. Treatment: roughly ten-day PBMC culture with coronavirus spike peptide pools or control peptides (ViraFEST assay). Sequence data for DNA of cultured CD4+ T cells were generated by the Oncomine TCR Beta short-read assay. TCRdb reanalysed the PCR reads using MiXCR and keeps one entry per CDR3 protein. The data contain some 21,000 distinct CDR3 sequences, 46% of them singletons.

Sequencing was performed on CD4+ T cells from blood, cultured in vitro, taken about 7 months after SARS-CoV-2 vaccination. This chain joins TRBV7-2 and TRBJ1-2; possibly TRBD1 for D (5 bases). The TCR sequence derives from a human donor who had recovered from COVID-19. The CDR3 DNA sequence: TGTGCCAGCGGGACGGCACCCAACTATGGCTACACCTTC. It is translated as CASGTAPNYGYTF.